The entry below gives a single TCR beta chain sequence along with its context. Its antigen is not known. Cells were stimulated nonspecifically with anti-CD3/anti-CD28 magnetic beads. CD4+ T cells upregulating both CD40 ligand and CD69 were sorted as responding cells. The immunoSEQ assay was version 4, run in survey mode. Data came from immunoSEQ multiplex PCR; TCRdb stores just in-frame clones and leaves some out. In the table there are 40,000 to 55,000 clones, 70% to 90% of which are singletons. V shed 4 bases, J shed 5 bases, and the junction held 10 bases outside the gene matches. The CDR3 is made up of 15 amino acids. Germline loops: CDR1 SGHKS, CDR2 YYEKEE (reference sequence). This specimen belongs to a study of persistence of HIV-infected CD4 T cells. Study in general: Antigen stimulation activated a lower proportion of cells, more of them memory, than anti-CD3/anti-CD28 stimulation. Findings and limits, study-wide: TCRbeta richness was lower in CMV- and Gag-responding cells than in anti-CD3/anti-CD28-responding cells.

The chain joins TRBV5-5 to TRBJ2-7, with 9 nucleotides matching TRBD2. The sequence came from an adult woman with HIV who was CMV-seropositive. Sequencing used CD4+ T cells sorted from PBMCs after roughly 19-hour stimulation, obtained from a patient who received antiretroviral therapy. CDR3 in amino acids: CASSPLWREGHEQYF. In nucleotides, the CDR3 is TGTGCCAGCAGCCCCCTGTGGCGGGAGGGCCACGAGCAGTACTTC.